This T cell receptor (beta chain) derives from a study of a mutant IDH1 vaccine in newly diagnosed glioma. Points on this clone: Antigen specificity is unknown.

The time point is: week 47, end of study. What each vaccine dose contained was 300 ug of mutant IDH1 20-mer peptide, accompanied by topical imiquimod. V lost 3 bases to trimming and J lost 8 bases; unmatched junction nucleotides: 5. The CDR3 spans 12 residues. Germline CDR1 SGHTS, CDR2 YDEGEE. Profiling relied on immunoSEQ multiplex PCR, and the TCRdb table lists in-frame clones only, not all of them. The sample has 50,000 to 65,000 clones, around 60% seen once. This specimen was peripheral blood mononuclear cells (PBMCs), taken from a glioma patient whose treatment included an IDH1 peptide vaccine. This sequence was found in a man aged 40-50 years with glioma. Some clones in this sample may be carry-over from other donors' samples. The chain uses TRBV5-8 and TRBJ2-7; TRBD2 matches 7 bases. The DNA for the CDR3 is TGTGCCAGCAGCTGGGGGGGTTACCAGCAGTACTTC. Amino acids: CASSWGGYQQYF.